Listed below are T cell receptor beta chains from one sample, sequenced in a study of T cells in Graves' hyperthyroidism and ophthalmopathy. TCRdb recomputed calls from the multiplex PCR reads with MiXCR, one row per CDR3 protein. Among about 560,000 distinct CDR3 sequences listed, 15% to 19% were seen once. The sequenced material came from blood. The receptor source for this set is a woman in her thirties with Graves' hyperthyroidism. The CDR3 runs from the conserved cysteine through the conserved F or W. Fields, in order: V gene, clone size, D gene, J gene, CDR3 DNA, CDR3 protein. The D gene is left open where the match is weak. Only part of the rows carry a size: once, few, many, or a class if the clone is expanded.

>TRBV3-1|many|NA|TRBJ1-2
TGTGCCAGCAGCCAAGTTGGGGGGCCTGGCTACACCTTC
CASSQVGGPGYTF
>TRBV19|NA|NA|TRBJ2-1
TGTGCCAGTAGTATCTCCGGCGGAGTATACAATGAGCAGTTCTTC
CASSISGGVYNEQFF
>TRBV28|many|NA|TRBJ2-1
TGTGCCAGCAGTAAGTGGACAGCCACCTACAATGAGCAGTTCTTC
CASSKWTATYNEQFF
>TRBV2|many|TRBD1|TRBJ1-5
TGTGCCAGCAGTTCACAGGGGAGCAATCAGCCCCAGCATTTT
CASSSQGSNQPQHF
>TRBV11-2|many|TRBD2|TRBJ2-7
TGTGCCAGCACCCCGACTAGCGCGACCTACGAGCAGTACTTC
CASTPTSATYEQYF
>TRBV28|many|TRBD1|TRBJ2-2
TGTGCCAGCACCTGGGACAGCCTCCCCCCCGGGGAGCTGTTTTTT
CASTWDSLPPGELFF
>TRBV29-1|NA|NA|TRBJ2-7
TGCAGCGTTGAATCCCAGGGCGCCTACGAGCAGTACTTC
CSVESQGAYEQYF
>TRBV5-5|many|NA|TRBJ1-1
TGTGCCAGCAGCTTTACCGGGGCCGGGAGTATCACTGAAGCTTTCTTT
CASSFTGAGSITEAFF
>TRBV4-3|few|TRBD2|TRBJ2-3
TGCGCCAGCAGCCAATCTAGCGGCCTAAGCACAGATACGCAGTATTTT
CASSQSSGLSTDTQYF
>TRBV7-2|many|NA|TRBJ1-3
TGTGCCAGCAGTTTAGCTGGAAACACCATATATTTT
CASSLAGNTIYF
>TRBV6-6|few|NA|TRBJ2-6
TGTGCCAGCAGTTACTCGACAGCTTCTGGGGCCAACGTCCTGACTTTC
CASSYSTASGANVLTF
>TRBV7-2|many|NA|TRBJ2-7
TGTGCCAGCAGCTTAGGGCCGGACTGGTACGAGCAGTACTTC
CASSLGPDWYEQYF
>TRBV30|many|NA|TRBJ1-4
TGTGCCTACGAACCCGAGGAGGAAAAACTGTTTTTT
CAYEPEEEKLFF
>TRBV2|NA|TRBD1|TRBJ1-1
TGTGCCAGCAGTAGGGACAGGTGGACTGAAGCTTTCTTT
CASSRDRWTEAFF
>TRBV18|many|NA|TRBJ1-4
TGTGCCAGCTCACGGGAGGAAAAACTGTTTTTT
CASSREEKLFF
>TRBV20-1|many|TRBD1|TRBJ1-2
TGCAGTGCAGGGGGCCGGTCAAGCCGTCCACACTATGGCTACACCTTC
CSAGGRSSRPHYGYTF
>TRBV6-1|NA|NA|TRBJ2-3
TGTGCCAGCATCCGAGACAGCTCTAGCACAGATACGCAGTATTTT
CASIRDSSSTDTQYF
>TRBV5-1|NA|NA|TRBJ2-5
TGCGCCAGCAGCCGGGCGTCAGGCCGACAAGAGACCCAGTACTTC
CASSRASGRQETQYF
>TRBV7-3|NA|TRBD1|TRBJ2-2
TGTGCCAGCAGCCTGCAAGGGGGCCCCGGGGAGCTGTTTTTT
CASSLQGGPGELFF
>TRBV11-2|few|TRBD1|TRBJ1-6
TGTGCCAGCAGCTATGGACAGGGTAATTCACCCCTCCACTTT
CASSYGQGNSPLHF
>TRBV20-1|few|NA|TRBJ1-5
TGCAGTGCTAGAGAATCACCTGGCCTCAGGGATCCGCCCCAGCATTTT
CSARESPGLRDPPQHF
>TRBV6-5|few|TRBD1|TRBJ2-4
TGTGCCAGCAGTTACACCGGACAGGGGGCGGCCAAAAACATTCAGTACTTC
CASSYTGQGAAKNIQYF
>TRBV7-9|NA|TRBD1|TRBJ2-7
TGTGCCAGCAGTGAGACAGGGGGTGCCCTCGAGCAGTACTTC
CASSETGGALEQYF
>TRBV6-1|NA|TRBD2|TRBJ2-1
TGTGCCAGTACCACTAGCGGGAGGTTCAATGAGCAGTTCTTC
CASTTSGRFNEQFF
>TRBV12-3/TRBV12-4|few|TRBD1|TRBJ1-4
TGTGCCAGCAGTCCACGAGGACAGGGAATAGGAGAAAAACTGTTTTTT
CASSPRGQGIGEKLFF
>TRBV18|many|NA|TRBJ1-4
TGTGCCAGCTCACCCGGAGCAACTAATGAAAAACTGTTTTTT
CASSPGATNEKLFF
>TRBV11-2|NA|NA|TRBJ1-6
TGTGCCAGCAGCTTAGATGGGACGGCTGGCCCACCCCTCCACTTT
CASSLDGTAGPPLHF
>TRBV6-1|few|TRBD2|TRBJ2-7
TGTGCCAGCAGAAGTAGCGGGAGGGCCCACTTAGAGCAGTACTTC
CASRSSGRAHLEQYF
>TRBV10-3|few|NA|TRBJ1-5
TGTGCCATCAGTGAGGTCGATCAGCCCCAGCATTTT
CAISEVDQPQHF
>TRBV20-1|NA|NA|TRBJ2-4
TGCGCAACGACAGTTTCATTAGCCAAAAACATTCAGTACTTC
CATTVSLAKNIQYF
>TRBV7-6|NA|TRBD1|TRBJ2-5
TGTGCCAGCAGCTTAGGGGTGGGGGACAGCCAAGAGACCCAGTACTTC
CASSLGVGDSQETQYF
>TRBV20-1|NA|NA|TRBJ2-1
TGCAGTGCTAGTTCTCCGGGAGCCTACAATGAGCAGTTCTTC
CSASSPGAYNEQFF
>TRBV5-1|NA|NA|TRBJ1-1
TGCGCCAGCAGCTTGGCCGTGGATCTTGAAGCTTTCTTT
CASSLAVDLEAFF
>TRBV12-5|NA|NA|TRBJ2-1
TGTGCTAGTGGTTTAGGGGCTAGCAGTGAGCAGTTCTTC
CASGLGASSEQFF
>TRBV20-1|many|NA|TRBJ2-5
TGCAGTATTAGGGTGGGTGGGCTGGAGACCCAGTACTTC
CSIRVGGLETQYF
>TRBV20-1|many|NA|TRBJ2-2
TGCAGTGCTAGAGATCCCCTAGGAGCGAACACCGGGGAGCTGTTTTTT
CSARDPLGANTGELFF
>TRBV2|many|NA|TRBJ2-7
TGTGCCAGCAGTGAATTAGGGACCGTGACCTACGAGCAGTACTTC
CASSELGTVTYEQYF
>TRBV6-5|few|NA|TRBJ1-2
TGTGCCAGCAGTTACTCCCTTCAGGGTCCTGAAGGCTACACCTTC
CASSYSLQGPEGYTF
>TRBV5-8|many|NA|TRBJ2-3
TGTGCCAGCAGCGTGGGGTCCGACGGGACAGATACGCAGTATTTT
CASSVGSDGTDTQYF
>TRBV12-3/TRBV12-4|NA|NA|TRBJ2-2
TGTGCCAGCAGTTTAGCGCTTGGACTTGCGAACACCGGGGAGCTGTTTTTT
CASSLALGLANTGELFF
>TRBV6-1|NA|TRBD1|TRBJ1-2
TGTGCCAGCAGTCCCCGGGACAGGGACGCTGGGTATGGCTACACCTTC
CASSPRDRDAGYGYTF
>TRBV20-1|NA|NA|TRBJ2-7
TGCAGTGCTAGTTTCTTATCAACCTACGAGCAGTACTTC
CSASFLSTYEQYF
>TRBV19|NA|NA|TRBJ1-2
TGTGCCAGTTCCACCTCCAACAGGGAGAATGGCTACACCTTC
CASSTSNRENGYTF
>TRBV7-2|many|TRBD1|TRBJ1-2
TGTGCCAGCAGCTGGGGGACAGGGGTCGGCTACACCTTC
CASSWGTGVGYTF
>TRBV25-1|few|NA|TRBJ1-3
TGTGCCAGCAGGGACGTCAGACCGAGCTCTGGAAACACCATATATTTT
CASRDVRPSSGNTIYF
>TRBV6-2/TRBV6-3|many|NA|TRBJ2-1
TGTGCCAGCAGACCGACCCTCAGGACCGGTCCCAATGAGCAGTTCTTC
CASRPTLRTGPNEQFF
>TRBV7-7|once|NA|TRBJ2-7
TGTGCCAGCAGCCAAGGGGAGGGGGTCGCGGGACTCTCCTACGAGCAGTACTTC
CASSQGEGVAGLSYEQYF
>TRBV6-1|NA|NA|TRBJ2-3
TGTGCCAGCAGCAGGGATTTGGGGGATACGCAGTATTTT
CASSRDLGDTQYF
>TRBV11-2|many|TRBD1|TRBJ2-1
TGTGCCAGCAGCCCAAAACAGGGGGTCCCCCGCTACAATGAGCAGTTCTTC
CASSPKQGVPRYNEQFF
>TRBV2|many|TRBD2|TRBJ2-1
TGTGCCAGCAACGAACGAGCGGGAGGGGGTGAGCAGTTCTTC
CASNERAGGGEQFF
>TRBV27|many|NA|TRBJ2-3
TGTGCCAGCAGTTTTTTTACTAGCACAGATACGCAGTATTTT
CASSFFTSTDTQYF
>TRBV20-1|many|NA|TRBJ2-1
TGCAGTGCTAGAGAACCGGCGGAGGGCCCCTACAATGAGCAGTTCTTC
CSAREPAEGPYNEQFF